This record covers a single T cell receptor beta chain. This specimen comes from a study of control samples from healthy donors and cancer patients. Clones were sequenced by immunoSEQ multiplex PCR, and TCRdb holds only the in-frame ones, with some missing. The table lists approximately 86,000 clones, 80% to 95% of them singletons. The CDR3 has 13 amino acids. The germline V gene has CDR1 KGHSH and CDR2 LQKENI. Trimming shortened V by 4 bases and J by 4 bases, and 10 bases separated the two germline ends. V and J are TRBV18 and TRBJ1-2, with D maybe TRBD1 (5 bases). Material for sequencing was blood. The source of this sequence is a woman in her thirties in good health. The CDR3 region is CASSLQGGYGYTF. The CDR3 bases are TGTGCCAGCTCACTCCAGGGTGGCTATGGCTACACCTTC.